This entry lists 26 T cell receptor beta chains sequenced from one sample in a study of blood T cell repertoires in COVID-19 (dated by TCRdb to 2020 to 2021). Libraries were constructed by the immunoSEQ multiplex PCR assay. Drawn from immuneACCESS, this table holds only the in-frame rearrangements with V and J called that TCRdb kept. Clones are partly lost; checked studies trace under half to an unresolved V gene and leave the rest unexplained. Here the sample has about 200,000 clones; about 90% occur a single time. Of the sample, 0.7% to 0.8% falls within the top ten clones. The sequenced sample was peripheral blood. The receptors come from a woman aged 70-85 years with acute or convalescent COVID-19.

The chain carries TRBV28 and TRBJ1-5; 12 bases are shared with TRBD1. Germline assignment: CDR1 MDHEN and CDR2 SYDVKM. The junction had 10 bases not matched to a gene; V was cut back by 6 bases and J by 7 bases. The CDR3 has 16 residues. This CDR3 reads CASRGTGGIVGQPQHF. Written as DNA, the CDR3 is TGTGCCAGCAGGGGGACAGGGGGCATCGTTGGGCAGCCCCAGCATTTT. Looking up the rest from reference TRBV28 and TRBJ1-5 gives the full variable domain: DVKVTQSSRYLVKRTGEKVFLECVQDMDHENMFWYRQDPGLGLRLIYFSYDVKMKEKGDIPEGYSVSREKKERFSLILESASTNQTSMYLCASRGTGGIVGQPQHFGDGTRLSIL.

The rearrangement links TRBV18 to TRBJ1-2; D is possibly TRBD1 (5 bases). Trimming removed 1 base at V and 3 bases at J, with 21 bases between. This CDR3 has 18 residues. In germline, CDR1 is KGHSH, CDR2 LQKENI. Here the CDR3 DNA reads TGTGCCAGCTCACCACTGGGACTTTTCCAAAGCGGCGACTATGGCTACACCTTC. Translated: CASSPLGLFQSGDYGYTF.

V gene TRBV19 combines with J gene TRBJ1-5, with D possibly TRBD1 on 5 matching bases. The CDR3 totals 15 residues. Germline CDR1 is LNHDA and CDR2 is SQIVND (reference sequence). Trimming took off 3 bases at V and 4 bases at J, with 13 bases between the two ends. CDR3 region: CASSMGHGRNQPQHF. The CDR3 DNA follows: TGTGCCAGTAGTATGGGGCACGGTCGAAATCAGCCCCAGCATTTT.

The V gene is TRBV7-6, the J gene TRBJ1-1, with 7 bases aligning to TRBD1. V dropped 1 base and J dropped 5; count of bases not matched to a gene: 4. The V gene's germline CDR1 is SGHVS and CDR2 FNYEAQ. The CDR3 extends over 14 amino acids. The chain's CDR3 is CASSLGGRGTEAFF. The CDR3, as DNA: TGTGCCAGCAGCTTAGGGGGCAGGGGGACTGAAGCTTTCTTT.

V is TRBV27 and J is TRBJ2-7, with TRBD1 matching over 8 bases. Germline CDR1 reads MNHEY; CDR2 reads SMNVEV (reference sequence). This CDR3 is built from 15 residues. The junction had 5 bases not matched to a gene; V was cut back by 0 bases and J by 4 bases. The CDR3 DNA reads TGTGCCAGCAGTTTATCCCGGACAGGGTTGTACGAGCAGTACTTC. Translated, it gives CASSLSRTGLYEQYF.

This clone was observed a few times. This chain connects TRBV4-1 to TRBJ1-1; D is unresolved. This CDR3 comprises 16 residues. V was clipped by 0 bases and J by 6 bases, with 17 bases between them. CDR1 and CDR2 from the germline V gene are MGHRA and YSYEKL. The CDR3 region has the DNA TGCGCCAGCAGCCAAGAGAAATTGAGGGCGGCGGCTGAAGCTTTCTTT. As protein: CASSQEKLRAAAEAFF.

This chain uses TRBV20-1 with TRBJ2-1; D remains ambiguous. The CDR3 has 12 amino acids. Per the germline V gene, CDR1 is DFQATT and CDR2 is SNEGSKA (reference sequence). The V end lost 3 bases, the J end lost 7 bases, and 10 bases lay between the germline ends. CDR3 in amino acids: CSASSLVNEQFF. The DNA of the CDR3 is TGCAGTGCTAGTTCCCTTGTGAATGAGCAGTTCTTC.

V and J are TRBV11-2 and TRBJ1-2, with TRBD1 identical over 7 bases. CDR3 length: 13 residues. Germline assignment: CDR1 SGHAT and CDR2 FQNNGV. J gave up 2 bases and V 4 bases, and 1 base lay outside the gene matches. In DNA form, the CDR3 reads TGTGCCAGCAGCTGGGACAGCAACTATGGCTACACCTTC. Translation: CASSWDSNYGYTF.

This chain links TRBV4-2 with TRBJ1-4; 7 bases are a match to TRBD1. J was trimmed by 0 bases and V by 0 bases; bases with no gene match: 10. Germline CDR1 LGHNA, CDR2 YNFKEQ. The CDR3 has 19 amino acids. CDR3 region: CASSQDWSGGEATNEKLFF. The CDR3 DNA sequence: TGTGCCAGCAGCCAAGACTGGTCAGGGGGTGAAGCAACTAATGAAAAACTGTTTTTT.

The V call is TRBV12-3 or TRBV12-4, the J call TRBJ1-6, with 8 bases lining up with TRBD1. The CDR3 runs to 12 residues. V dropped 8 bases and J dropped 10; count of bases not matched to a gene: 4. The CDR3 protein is CASSRGQSPLHF. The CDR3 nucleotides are TGTGCCAGCTCCAGGGGGCAGTCACCCCTCCACTTT.

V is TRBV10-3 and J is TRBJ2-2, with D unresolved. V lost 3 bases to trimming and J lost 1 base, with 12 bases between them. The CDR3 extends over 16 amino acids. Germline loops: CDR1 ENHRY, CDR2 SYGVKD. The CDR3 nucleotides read TGTGCCATCAGTGACCAACAGAAATTGAACACCGGGGAGCTGTTTTTT. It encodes CAISDQQKLNTGELFF.

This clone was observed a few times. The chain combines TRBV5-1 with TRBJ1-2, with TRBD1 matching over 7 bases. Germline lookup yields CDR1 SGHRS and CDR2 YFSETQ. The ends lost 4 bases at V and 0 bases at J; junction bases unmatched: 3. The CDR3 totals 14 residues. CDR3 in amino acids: CASSMGTANYGYTF. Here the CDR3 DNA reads TGCGCCAGCAGCATGGGGACAGCTAACTATGGCTACACCTTC.

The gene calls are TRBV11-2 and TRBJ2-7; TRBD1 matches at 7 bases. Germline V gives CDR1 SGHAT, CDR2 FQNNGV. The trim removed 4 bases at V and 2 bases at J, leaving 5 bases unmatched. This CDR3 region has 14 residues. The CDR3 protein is CASSSRQGPYEQYF. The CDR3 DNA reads TGTGCCAGCAGCTCAAGACAGGGTCCCTACGAGCAGTACTTC.

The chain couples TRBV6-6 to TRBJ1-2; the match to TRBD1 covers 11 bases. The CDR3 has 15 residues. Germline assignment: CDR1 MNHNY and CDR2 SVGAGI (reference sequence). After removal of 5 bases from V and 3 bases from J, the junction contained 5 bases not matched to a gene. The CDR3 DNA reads TGTGCCAGCAGTCGACCGGGACAGGGGGACTATGGCTACACCTTC. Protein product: CASSRPGQGDYGYTF.

The DNA of the CDR3 is TGTGCCAGCAGGGATACTAGGCGGGAGCAGTACTTC. Amino acids: CASRDTRREQYF. This chain links TRBV28 with TRBJ2-7; tentatively, D is TRBD2 (5 bases). The length of the CDR3 is 12 residues. The germline gives CDR1 MDHEN, CDR2 SYDVKM. Trimming removed 6 bases from V and 7 bases from J, with 13 bases in between.

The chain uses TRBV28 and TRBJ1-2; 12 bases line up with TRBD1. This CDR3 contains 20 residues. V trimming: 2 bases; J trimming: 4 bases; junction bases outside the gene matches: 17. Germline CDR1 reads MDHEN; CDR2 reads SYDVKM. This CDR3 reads CASSLVALRDRGRGGYGYTF. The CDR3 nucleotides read TGTGCCAGCAGTTTAGTGGCATTAAGGGACAGGGGGCGCGGGGGCTATGGCTACACCTTC.

The CDR3 nucleotides read TGTGCCATCAGTGAGGGAGGGAATGGGGTAGCTTTCTTT. Protein: CAISEGGNGVAFF. V is TRBV10-3 and J is TRBJ1-1, with D unresolved. The V gene's germline CDR1 is ENHRY and CDR2 SYGVKD. This CDR3 contains 13 residues. V lost 2 bases and J lost 10, with 14 bases in between.

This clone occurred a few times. In DNA form, the CDR3 reads TGTGCCAGCAGTTACTCAGGGGAAGCTAAGGTCCCCATATATTTT. Its protein is CASSYSGEAKVPIYF. The rearrangement uses TRBV6-6 and TRBJ1-3, with D maybe TRBD1 (5 bases). Germline loops: CDR1 MNHNY, CDR2 SVGAGI (reference sequence). V lost 0 bases to trimming and J lost 11 bases, with 17 bases between them. The CDR3 totals 15 residues.

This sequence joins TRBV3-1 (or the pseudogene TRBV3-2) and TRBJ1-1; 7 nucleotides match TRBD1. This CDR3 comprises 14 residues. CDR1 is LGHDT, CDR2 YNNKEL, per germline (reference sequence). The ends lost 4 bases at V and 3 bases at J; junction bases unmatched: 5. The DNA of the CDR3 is TGTGCCAGCAGCCTCAGGGGGGTTGACACTGAAGCTTTCTTT. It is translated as CASSLRGVDTEAFF.

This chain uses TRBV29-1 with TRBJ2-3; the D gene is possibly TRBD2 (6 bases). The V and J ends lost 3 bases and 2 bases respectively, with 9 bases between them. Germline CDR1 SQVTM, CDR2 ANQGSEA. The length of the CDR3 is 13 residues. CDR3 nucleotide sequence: TGCAGCGTTGAGCGGGATTCCACAGATACGCAGTATTTT. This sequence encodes CSVERDSTDTQYF.

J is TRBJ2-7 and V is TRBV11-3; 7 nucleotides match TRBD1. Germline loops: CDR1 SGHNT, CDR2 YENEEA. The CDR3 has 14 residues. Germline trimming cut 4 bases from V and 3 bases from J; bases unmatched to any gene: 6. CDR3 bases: TGTGCCAGCAGCTCAAGGAGACAGGGCTACGAGCAGTACTTC. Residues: CASSSRRQGYEQYF.

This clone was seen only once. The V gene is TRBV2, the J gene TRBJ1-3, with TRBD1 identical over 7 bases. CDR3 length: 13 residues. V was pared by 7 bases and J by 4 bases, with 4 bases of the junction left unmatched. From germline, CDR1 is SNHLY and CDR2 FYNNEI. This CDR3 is CASKTGKGNTIYF. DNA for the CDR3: TGTGCCAGCAAGACAGGGAAAGGAAACACCATATATTTT.

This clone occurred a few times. The chain's CDR3 is CASSITGIYGYTF. In DNA form, the CDR3 reads TGCGCCAGCAGCATAACAGGGATCTATGGCTACACCTTC. The chain is built from TRBV5-1 and TRBJ1-2; possibly TRBD1 for D (6 bases). The V gene lost 4 bases and the J gene lost 4 bases, with 11 bases spanning the gap. The CDR3 contains 13 residues. CDR1 is SGHRS, CDR2 YFSETQ, per germline. The complete variable domain, with remaining parts taken from reference TRBV5-1 and TRBJ1-2, reads KAGVTQTPRYLIKTRGQQVTLSCSPISGHRSVSWYQQTPGQGLQFLFEYFSETQRNKGNFPGRFSGRQFSNSRSEMNVSTLELGDSALYLCASSITGIYGYTFGSGTRLTVV.

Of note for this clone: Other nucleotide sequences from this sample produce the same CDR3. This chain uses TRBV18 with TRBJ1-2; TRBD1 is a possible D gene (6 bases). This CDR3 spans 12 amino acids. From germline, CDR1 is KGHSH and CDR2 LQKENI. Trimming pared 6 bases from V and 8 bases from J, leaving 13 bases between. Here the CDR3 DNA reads TGTGCCAGCTCCCCGGGACAAGAAGGCTACACCTTC. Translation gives CASSPGQEGYTF. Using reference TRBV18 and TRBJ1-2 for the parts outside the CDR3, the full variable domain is NAGVMQNPRHLVRRRGQEARLRCSPMKGHSHVYWYRQLPEEGLKFMVYLQKENIIDESGMPKERFSAEFPKEGPSILRIQQVVRGDSAAYFCASSPGQEGYTFGSGTRLTVV.

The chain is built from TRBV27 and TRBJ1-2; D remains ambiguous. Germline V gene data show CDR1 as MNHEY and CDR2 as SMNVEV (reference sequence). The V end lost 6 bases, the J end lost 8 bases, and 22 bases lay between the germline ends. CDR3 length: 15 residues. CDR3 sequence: CASSPMGRPTLGYTF. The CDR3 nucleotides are TGTGCCAGCAGCCCCATGGGGAGACCGACACTGGGCTACACCTTC.

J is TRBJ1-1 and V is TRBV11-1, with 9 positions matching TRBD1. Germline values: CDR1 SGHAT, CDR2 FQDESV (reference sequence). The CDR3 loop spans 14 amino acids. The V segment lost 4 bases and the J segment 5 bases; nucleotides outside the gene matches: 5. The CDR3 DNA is TGTGCCAGCAGCTCCCAACAGGGGGCTACTGAAGCTTTCTTT. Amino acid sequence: CASSSQQGATEAFF.